This T cell receptor (beta chain) stems from a study of cytomegalovirus exposure and HLA in healthy donors. Study results and limitations: Most likely, a cluster of highly shared sequence variants arose as a sequencing artifact.

Whereas donors were nominally healthy upon sampling, unrecorded immune exposures were probable. Both 60 Vbeta primers and 13 Jbeta primers went into the PCR. Sequencing used immunoSEQ multiplex PCR; TCRdb keeps in-frame clones, though not all of them. The sample has about 140,000 clones; roughly 80% are singletons. Trimming took off 7 bases at V and 1 base at J, with 11 bases between the two ends. This CDR3 contains 14 residues. The germline V gene has CDR1 MNHNS and CDR2 SASEGT. There are a few counts of this clone. Its antigen is unknown. The chain recombines TRBV6-1 with TRBJ1-5; D is uncertain. This sequence was found in a woman aged 45-59 years in good health and CMV-seronegative. The sequenced sample consisted of PBMCs. The CDR3 is CASKSVLSNQPQHF. For the CDR3, the DNA is TGTGCCAGCAAATCGGTCCTAAGCAATCAGCCCCAGCATTTT.